The rows below give T cell receptor beta chains drawn from one sample of a study of memory CD4+ T cells and cytomegalovirus serostatus. Libraries were prepared by immunoSEQ multiplex PCR; TCRdb keeps only in-frame clonotypes and omits some of them. The sample shows approximately 40,000 clones, 65% to 85% of them seen only once. The sequenced material came from memory CD4+ T cells from blood. These receptors all stem from an adult in good health and CMV-seronegative. The CDR3 runs from the conserved cysteine through the conserved F or W. For some rows the clone size is stated as once, few or many, or as a class when expanded; others skip it.

J gene | clone size | V gene | CDR3 protein
TRBJ1-3 | NA | TRBV9 | CASSVLDSPGNTIYF
TRBJ1-6 | NA | TRBV6-5 | CASRETGTLTPLHF
TRBJ2-2 | few | TRBV16 | CASSPRGINTGELFF
TRBJ2-2 | NA | TRBV11-1 | CASSFVNTGELFF
TRBJ2-3 | NA | TRBV7-8 | CASSFYGLGGGGAADTQYF
TRBJ1-1 | NA | TRBV6-6 | CATSRTNTEAFF
TRBJ2-5 | NA | TRBV2 | CASSEVGRTQETQYF
TRBJ1-1 | NA | TRBV6-1 | CAIKRVNDTEAFF
TRBJ1-1 | NA | TRBV6-1 | CASTLTGGGYTEAFF
TRBJ1-5 | NA | TRBV4-1 | CASSQEGGGQPQHF
TRBJ1-6 | few | TRBV7-2 | CASSLLSSPLHF
TRBJ1-2 | NA | TRBV4-2 | CASSQDHGHQYGYTF
TRBJ2-7 | NA | TRBV9 | CASSVAPGGYEQYF
TRBJ2-1 | NA | TRBV7-7 | CASSLAGPTDSYNEQFF
TRBJ1-1 | NA | TRBV5-4 | CASSLASGRNTEAFF
TRBJ1-3 | NA | TRBV28 | CASSFSSRPSGNTIYF
TRBJ2-3 | NA | TRBV4-1 | CASSRRLAGETSTDTQYF
TRBJ2-1 | NA | TRBV7-2 | CASSLESEQFF
TRBJ2-7 | NA | TRBV4-1 | CASSQGPDRGVYEQYF
TRBJ2-5 | NA | TRBV5-5 | CASSVGQIETQYF
TRBJ2-1 | NA | TRBV19 | CASSSRSTGQFF
TRBJ1-4 | few | TRBV5-1 | CASSLTGDPNEKLFF
TRBJ2-7 | few | TRBV7-6 | CASSFRQGGNEQYF
TRBJ2-1 | NA | TRBV19 | CASSETAGSYNEQFF
TRBJ2-7 | NA | TRBV7-6 | CASRGDSYEQYF
TRBJ2-7 | NA | TRBV27 | CASRPTSGGRYEQYF
TRBJ1-5 | NA | TRBV18 | CASSPGQVSNQPQHF
NA | NA | TRBV6-5 | CASSFGWDIWYEQYF